This entry concerns a single T cell receptor (beta chain). The sample comes from a study of blood T cell repertoires in COVID-19. Study-level background: Sample material is recorded as cDNA or gDNA derived from T cells, B-cell-depleted T cells, or PBMCs.

The ends lost 2 bases at V and 3 bases at J; junction bases unmatched: 4. This CDR3 is 15 amino acids long. Germline V CDR1 and CDR2: MNHEY, SVGEGT. Authors' data handling: Reference gene primers were amplified, and this amplification served to estimate nucleated cell counts. TCRdb's copy holds only in-frame clones and misses some; the assay was immunoSEQ multiplex PCR. V and J calls and clone size are copied from that table; D and trimming were computed from the DNA. The top ten hold about 24% of the sample, which has 95,000 to 100,000 clones, under 90% seen once. Sequences were obtained from peripheral blood. The V call is TRBV6-2 or TRBV6-3, the J call TRBJ2-7, with 10 bases fitting TRBD2. The source of this sequence is a human donor in a cohort sampled during active COVID-19. CDR3 sequence reads: CASSYGLAGVYEQYF. The CDR3 coding sequence is TGTGCCAGCAGTTACGGGCTAGCGGGAGTCTACGAGCAGTACTTC.